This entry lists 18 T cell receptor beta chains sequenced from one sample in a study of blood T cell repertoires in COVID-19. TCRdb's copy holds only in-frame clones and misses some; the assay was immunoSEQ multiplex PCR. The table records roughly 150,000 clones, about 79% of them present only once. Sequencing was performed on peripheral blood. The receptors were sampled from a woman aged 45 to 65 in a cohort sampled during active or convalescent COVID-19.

Here the CDR3 DNA reads TGCGCCAGCAGCCAGACTAGCGGGGGGGCACGGAGGACCGGGGAGCTGTTTTTT. It codes for CASSQTSGGARRTGELFF. The chain has TRBV4-1 and TRBJ2-2, with 14 bases matching TRBD2. The J segment lost 5 bases and the V segment lost 3 bases, leaving 8 bases of the junction unmatched. CDR1 and CDR2 (germline): MGHRA, YSYEKL. The length of the CDR3 is 18 residues.

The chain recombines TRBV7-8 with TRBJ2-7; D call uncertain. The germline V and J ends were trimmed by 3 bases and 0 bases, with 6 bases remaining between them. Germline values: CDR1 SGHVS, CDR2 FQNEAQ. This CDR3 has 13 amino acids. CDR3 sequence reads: CASSFRGSYEQYF. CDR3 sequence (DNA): TGTGCCAGCAGCTTTCGCGGCTCCTACGAGCAGTACTTC.

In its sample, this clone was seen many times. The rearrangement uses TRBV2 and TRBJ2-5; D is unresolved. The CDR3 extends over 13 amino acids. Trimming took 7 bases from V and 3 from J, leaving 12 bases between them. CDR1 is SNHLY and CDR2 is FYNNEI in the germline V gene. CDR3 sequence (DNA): TGTGCCAGCAACCCACGTATAGAAGAGACCCAGTACTTC. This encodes CASNPRIEETQYF.

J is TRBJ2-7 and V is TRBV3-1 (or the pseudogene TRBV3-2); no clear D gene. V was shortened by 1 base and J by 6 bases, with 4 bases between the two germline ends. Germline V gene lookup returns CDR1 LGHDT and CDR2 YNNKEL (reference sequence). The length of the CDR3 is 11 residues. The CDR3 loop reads CASSQAGEQYF. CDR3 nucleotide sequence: TGTGCCAGCAGCCAAGCGGGCGAGCAGTACTTC.

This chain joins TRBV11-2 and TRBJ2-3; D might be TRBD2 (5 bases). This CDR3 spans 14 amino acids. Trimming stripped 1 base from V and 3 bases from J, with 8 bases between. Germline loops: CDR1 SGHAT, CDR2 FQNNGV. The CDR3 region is CASSLGTGTDTQYF. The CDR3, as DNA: TGTGCCAGCAGCTTAGGCACGGGGACAGATACGCAGTATTTT.

The CDR3 nucleotides read TGTGCCAGTACAAGAGCCTCGGTCGGACAGGGGGGGAATTCACCCCTCCACTTT. Protein product: CASTRASVGQGGNSPLHF. The rearrangement links TRBV19 to TRBJ1-6, with TRBD1 identical over 10 bases. V lost 7 bases and J lost 7; bases outside the gene matches: 16. This CDR3 has 18 amino acids. Germline V gene sequence: CDR1 LNHDA, CDR2 SQIVND (reference sequence).

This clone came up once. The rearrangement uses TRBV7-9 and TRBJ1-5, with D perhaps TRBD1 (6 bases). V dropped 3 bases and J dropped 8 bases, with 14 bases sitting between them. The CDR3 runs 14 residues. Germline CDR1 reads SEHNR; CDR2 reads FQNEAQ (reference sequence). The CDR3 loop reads CASSFGTGREPQHF. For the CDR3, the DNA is TGTGCCAGCAGCTTTGGAACAGGGAGGGAGCCCCAGCATTTT.

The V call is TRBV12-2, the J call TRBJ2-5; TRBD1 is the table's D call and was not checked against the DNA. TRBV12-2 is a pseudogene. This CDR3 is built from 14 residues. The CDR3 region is CASRLLGDQETQYF. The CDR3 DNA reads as TGTGCAAGTCGCTTATTAGGGGACCAAGAGACCCAGTACTTC.

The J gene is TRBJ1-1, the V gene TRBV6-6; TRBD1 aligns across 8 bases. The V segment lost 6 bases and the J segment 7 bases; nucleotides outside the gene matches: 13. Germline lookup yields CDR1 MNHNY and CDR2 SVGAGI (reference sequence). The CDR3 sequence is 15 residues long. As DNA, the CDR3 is TGTGCCAGCAGGCCAGGGGGCGCGGGGACGCGTGAAGCTTTCTTT. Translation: CASRPGGAGTREAFF.

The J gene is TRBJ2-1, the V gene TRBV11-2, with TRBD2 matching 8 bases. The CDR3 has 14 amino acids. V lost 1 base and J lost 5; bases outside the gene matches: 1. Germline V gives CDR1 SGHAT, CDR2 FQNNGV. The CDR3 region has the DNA TGTGCCAGCAGCTTAGCGGGGGGGAACAATGAGCAGTTCTTC. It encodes CASSLAGGNNEQFF.

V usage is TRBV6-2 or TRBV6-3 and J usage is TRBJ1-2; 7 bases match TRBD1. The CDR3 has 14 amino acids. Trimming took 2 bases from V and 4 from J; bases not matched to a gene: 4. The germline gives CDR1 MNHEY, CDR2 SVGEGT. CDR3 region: CASSYGTAVYGYTF. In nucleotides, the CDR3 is TGTGCCAGCAGTTACGGGACAGCCGTCTATGGCTACACCTTC.

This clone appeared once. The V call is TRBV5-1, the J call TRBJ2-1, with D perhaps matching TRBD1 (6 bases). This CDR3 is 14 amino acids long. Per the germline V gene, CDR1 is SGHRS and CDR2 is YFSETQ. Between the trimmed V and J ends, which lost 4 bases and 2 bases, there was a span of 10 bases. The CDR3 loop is CASSQGGTYNEQFF. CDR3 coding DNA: TGCGCCAGCAGCCAAGGGGGAACCTACAATGAGCAGTTCTTC.

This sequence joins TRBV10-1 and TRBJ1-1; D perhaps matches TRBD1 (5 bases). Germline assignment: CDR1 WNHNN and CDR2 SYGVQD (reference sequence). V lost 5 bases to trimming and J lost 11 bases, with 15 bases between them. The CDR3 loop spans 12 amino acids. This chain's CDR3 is CASSRQGDTAFF. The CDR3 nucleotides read TGCGCCAGCAGTAGGCAGGGTGACACGGCTTTCTTT.

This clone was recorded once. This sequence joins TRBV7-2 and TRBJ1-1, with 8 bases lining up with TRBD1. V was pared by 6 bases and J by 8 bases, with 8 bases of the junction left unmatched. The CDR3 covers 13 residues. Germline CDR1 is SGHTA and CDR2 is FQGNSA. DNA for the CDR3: TGTGCCAGCAGTCCAAGTTGGGACAGGGAAGCTTTCTTT. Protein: CASSPSWDREAFF.

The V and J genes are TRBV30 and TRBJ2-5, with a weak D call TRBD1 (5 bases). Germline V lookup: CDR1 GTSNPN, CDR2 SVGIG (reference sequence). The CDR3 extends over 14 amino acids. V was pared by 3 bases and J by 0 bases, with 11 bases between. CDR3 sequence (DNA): TGTGCCTGGAGGATTGACAGCTACCAAGAGACCCAGTACTTC. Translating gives CAWRIDSYQETQYF.

CDR3 bases: TGTGCCAGCAGACCAGCGGGGGTGGAGACCCAGTACTTC. Translating it yields CASRPAGVETQYF. The V gene is TRBV6-5, the J gene TRBJ2-5; 8 bases fit TRBD2. CDR1 MNHEY and CDR2 SVGAGI come from the germline V gene. With V trimmed by 6 bases and J by 5 bases, 5 bases remained unmatched. This CDR3 comprises 13 residues.

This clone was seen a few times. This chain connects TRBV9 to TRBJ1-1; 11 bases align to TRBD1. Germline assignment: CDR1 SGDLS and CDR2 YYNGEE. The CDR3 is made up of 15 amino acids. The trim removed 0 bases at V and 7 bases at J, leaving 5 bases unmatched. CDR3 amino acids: CASSVAGQGVGEAFF. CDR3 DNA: TGTGCCAGCAGCGTAGCGGGACAGGGGGTTGGTGAAGCTTTCTTT. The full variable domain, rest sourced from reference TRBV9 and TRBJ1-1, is DSGVTQTPKHLITATGQRVTLRCSPRSGDLSVYWYQQSLDQGLQFLIQYYNGEERAKGNILERFSAQQFPDLHSELNLSSLELGDSALYFCASSVAGQGVGEAFFGQGTRLTVV.

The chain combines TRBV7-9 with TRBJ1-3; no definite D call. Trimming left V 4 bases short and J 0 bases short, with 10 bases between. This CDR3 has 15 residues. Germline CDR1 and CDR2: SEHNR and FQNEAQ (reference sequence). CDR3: CASSSPESSGNTIYF. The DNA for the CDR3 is TGTGCCAGCAGCTCACCGGAGAGCTCTGGAAACACCATATATTTT.